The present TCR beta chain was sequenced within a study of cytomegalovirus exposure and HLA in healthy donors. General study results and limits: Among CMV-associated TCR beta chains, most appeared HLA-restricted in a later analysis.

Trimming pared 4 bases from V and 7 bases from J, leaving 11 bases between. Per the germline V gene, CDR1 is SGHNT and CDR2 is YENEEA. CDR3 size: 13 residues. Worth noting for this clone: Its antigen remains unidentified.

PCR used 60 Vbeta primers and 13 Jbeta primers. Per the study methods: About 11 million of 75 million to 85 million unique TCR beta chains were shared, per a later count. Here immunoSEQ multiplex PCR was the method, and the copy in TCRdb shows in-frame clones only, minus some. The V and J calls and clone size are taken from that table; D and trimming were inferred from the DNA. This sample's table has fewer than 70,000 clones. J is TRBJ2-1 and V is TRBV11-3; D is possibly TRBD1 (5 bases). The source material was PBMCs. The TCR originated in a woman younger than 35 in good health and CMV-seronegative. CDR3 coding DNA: TGTGCCAGCAGCTGGGGCGGAATGAATGAGCAGTTCTTC. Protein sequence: CASSWGGMNEQFF. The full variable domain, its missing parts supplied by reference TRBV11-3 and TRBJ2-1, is EAGVVQSPRYKIIEKKQPVAFWCNPISGHNTLYWYLQNLGQGPELLIRYENEEAVDDSQLPKDRFSAERLKGVDSTLKIQPAELGDSAVYLCASSWGGMNEQFFGPGTRLTVL.